This T cell receptor beta chain was identified in a study of shared T cell receptors in the human thymus. Produced via immunoSEQ multiplex PCR; TCRdb's table is partial and in-frame only. The data hold roughly 700,000 clones, with around 87% observed a single time. Germline V gene data show CDR1 as SGHTA and CDR2 as FQGNSA. The trim removed 1 base at V and 9 bases at J, leaving 10 bases unmatched. The CDR3 loop spans 15 amino acids. The same sample was also used in a study of human thymus T cells.

The clonotype comes from a boy in the first two years of life with a congenital heart defect. The rearrangement uses TRBV7-2 and TRBJ2-7; 9 bases agree with TRBD2. Source material: thymocytes. CDR3 amino acids: CASSLVSGRGERQYF. Written as DNA, the CDR3 is TGTGCCAGCAGCTTAGTTAGCGGGAGAGGGGAGAGGCAGTACTTC.